A single T cell receptor beta chain is shown here with its context. Germline trimming cut 4 bases from V and 5 bases from J; bases unmatched to any gene: 4. The CDR3 spans 16 residues. Germline V lookup: CDR1 SGHTA, CDR2 FQGNSA. The source of the sample is a study of cytomegalovirus exposure and HLA in healthy donors. Using immunoSEQ multiplex PCR, the repertoire was profiled, and TCRdb retains in-frame clones only, with some absent. This table has 300,000 to 450,000 clones, 86% appearing once. The sequence was collected from a woman between 18 and 29 years old in good health and CMV-seronegative. Source material: PBMCs. V gene TRBV7-2 combines with J gene TRBJ2-3, with 15 bases lining up with TRBD2. For the CDR3, the DNA is TGTGCCAGCAGCTCGCAGGGACTAGCGGGGGGAGATACGCAGTATTTT. It codes for CASSSQGLAGGDTQYF.